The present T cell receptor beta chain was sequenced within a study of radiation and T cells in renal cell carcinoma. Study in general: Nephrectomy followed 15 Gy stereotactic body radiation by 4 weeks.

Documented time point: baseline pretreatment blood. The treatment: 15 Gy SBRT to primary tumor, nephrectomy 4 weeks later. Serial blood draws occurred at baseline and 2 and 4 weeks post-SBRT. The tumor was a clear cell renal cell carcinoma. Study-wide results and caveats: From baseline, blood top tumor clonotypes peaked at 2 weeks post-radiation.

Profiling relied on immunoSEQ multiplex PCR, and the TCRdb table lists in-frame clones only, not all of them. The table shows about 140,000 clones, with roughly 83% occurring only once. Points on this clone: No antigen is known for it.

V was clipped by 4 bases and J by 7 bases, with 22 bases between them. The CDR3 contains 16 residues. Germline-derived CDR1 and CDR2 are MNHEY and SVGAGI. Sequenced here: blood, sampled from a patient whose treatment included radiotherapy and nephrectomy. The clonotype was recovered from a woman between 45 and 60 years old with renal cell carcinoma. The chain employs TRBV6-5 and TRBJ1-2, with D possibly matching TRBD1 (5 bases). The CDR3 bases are TGTGCCAGCAGTTCCGGGGACGAGGGACGAAGGAGTGGCTACACCTTC. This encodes CASSSGDEGRRSGYTF.